This is a list of T cell receptor beta chains from one sample in a study of blood T cell repertoires in COVID-19. The method was immunoSEQ multiplex PCR; TCRdb's version includes in-frame clones alone and lacks a portion of them. Here the sample spans 25,000 to 30,000 clones, roughly 80% being singletons. The sequenced sample was peripheral blood. These receptor sequences come from a man aged 50-59 years with active or convalescent COVID-19. The CDR3 runs from the conserved cysteine through the conserved F or W. The order of the fields is V gene, clone size, J gene, D gene, CDR3 length, CDR3 protein, CDR3 DNA. The D gene is left open where the match is weak. Clone size is shown for a subset of rows, as once, few, many or a class of expanded clone.

TRBV28	once	TRBJ1-1	-	14	CASSASWGGTEAFF	TGTGCCAGCAGTGCCAGTTGGGGGGGCACTGAAGCTTTCTTT
TRBV4-1	-	TRBJ2-1	-	14	CASSPSGRPKTKFF	TGCGCCAGCAGCCCCAGTGGTAGGCCGAAGACTAAGTTCTTC
TRBV20-1	-	TRBJ2-3	-	16	CSASPGRGARADTQYF	TGCAGTGCTAGTCCTGGCCGGGGGGCGCGGGCAGATACGCAGTATTTT
TRBV11-2	-	TRBJ2-7	-	15	CASRLGVGQTYEQYF	TGTGCCAGCAGGTTAGGGGTAGGACAGACATACGAGCAGTACTTC
TRBV15	-	TRBJ2-1	-	16	CATSKSGDISYNEQFF	TGTGCCACCAGCAAGTCCGGGGATATTTCCTACAATGAGCAGTTCTTC
TRBV30	-	TRBJ2-1	-	15	CAWSVRSGRYNEQFF	TGTGCCTGGAGTGTACGTTCGGGGAGATACAATGAGCAGTTCTTC
TRBV3-1/TRBV3-2	-	TRBJ2-1	TRBD1	15	CASSLGTGIGNEQFF	TGTGCCAGCAGCCTCGGGACAGGGATTGGCAATGAGCAGTTCTTC
TRBV6-5	-	TRBJ2-1	-	13	CASTSVYDNEQFF	TGTGCCAGCACATCCGTCTATGACAATGAGCAGTTCTTC
TRBV29-1	-	TRBJ1-2	TRBD1	13	CSVDSTGGYGYTF	TGCAGCGTTGACTCGACAGGGGGCTATGGCTACACCTTC
TRBV3-1/TRBV3-2	-	TRBJ2-3	TRBD2	18	CARSHGLGGSGGAGTQYF	TGTGCCCGCAGCCACGGGCTCGGGGGTAGCGGGGGGGCAGGTACGCAGTATTTT
TRBV11-2	few	TRBJ1-1	TRBD1	13	CASSFDRGAEAFF	TGTGCCAGCAGCTTTGACAGGGGTGCTGAAGCTTTCTTT
TRBV5-1	-	TRBJ2-1	TRBD2	15	CASSLGTSGSNEQFF	TGCGCCAGCAGCTTAGGGACTAGCGGGAGTAATGAGCAGTTCTTC
TRBV19	once	TRBJ2-7	TRBD2	14	CASSPSGVPYEQYF	TGTGCCAGTAGCCCTAGCGGAGTTCCCTACGAGCAGTACTTC
TRBV11-1	-	TRBJ1-6	-	13	CAKPGRVDSPLHF	TGTGCCAAACCAGGGAGGGTGGATTCACCCCTCCACTTT
TRBV7-3	-	TRBJ1-2	-	15	CASSRTGSTSEGYTF	TGTGCCAGCAGCCGAACAGGGAGTACCTCTGAAGGCTACACCTTC
TRBV19	-	TRBJ2-1	-	15	CASSIRQDWIPSQFF	TGTGCCAGTAGTATCCGGCAAGACTGGATACCGTCGCAGTTCTTC
TRBV7-2	few	TRBJ2-1	-	14	CASSLASGYNEQFF	TGTGCCAGCAGCTTAGCCAGCGGCTACAATGAGCAGTTCTTC
TRBV7-2	-	TRBJ2-1	-	15	CASSLGLPDYNEQFF	TGTGCCAGCAGCTTGGGACTTCCAGACTACAATGAGCAGTTCTTC
TRBV28	-	TRBJ2-7	TRBD1	14	CASSPGGFSYEQYF	TGTGCCAGCAGTCCAGGGGGTTTCTCCTACGAGCAGTACTTC
TRBV5-3	many	TRBJ1-1	-	19	CARSHCGPGDTESNTEAFF	TGTGCCAGAAGCCATTGTGGGCCTGGTGATACGGAATCGAACACTGAAGCTTTCTTT
TRBV7-9	-	TRBJ1-2	TRBD1	15	CASSLSQGAVYGYTF	TGTGCCAGCAGCTTGAGTCAGGGGGCCGTCTATGGCTACACCTTC
TRBV28	-	TRBJ2-5	TRBD1	17	CASSPGQGVRWGETQYF	TGTGCCAGCAGTCCGGGACAGGGGGTTCGATGGGGAGAGACCCAGTACTTC
TRBV4-2	few	TRBJ2-6	-	17	CASSRLKEARGANVLTF	TGTGCCAGCAGCCGGTTGAAGGAGGCAAGAGGGGCCAACGTCCTGACTTTC